This record looks at one TCR beta chain sequence and its context. The data were obtained in a study of T cells in localized non-small cell lung cancer. The assay was immunoSEQ multiplex PCR, and TCRdb's table has in-frame clones only and misses some. The sample carries around 43,000 clones, around 90% recorded once. The germline V gene has CDR1 KGHSH and CDR2 LQKENI. V was trimmed by 8 bases and J by 9 bases, leaving 23 bases between them. The CDR3 is made up of 14 amino acids. The V gene is TRBV18, the J gene TRBJ2-7; D is perhaps TRBD1 or TRBD2 (5 bases each). The receptor comes from a man aged 18 to 50 with stage I lung adenocarcinoma. Source: peripheral blood, taken before any cancer treatment. The CDR3 nucleotides read TGTGCCAGCAGTCGACAGTCCGACTACGTTGGGCAGTACTTC. Residues: CASSRQSDYVGQYF.